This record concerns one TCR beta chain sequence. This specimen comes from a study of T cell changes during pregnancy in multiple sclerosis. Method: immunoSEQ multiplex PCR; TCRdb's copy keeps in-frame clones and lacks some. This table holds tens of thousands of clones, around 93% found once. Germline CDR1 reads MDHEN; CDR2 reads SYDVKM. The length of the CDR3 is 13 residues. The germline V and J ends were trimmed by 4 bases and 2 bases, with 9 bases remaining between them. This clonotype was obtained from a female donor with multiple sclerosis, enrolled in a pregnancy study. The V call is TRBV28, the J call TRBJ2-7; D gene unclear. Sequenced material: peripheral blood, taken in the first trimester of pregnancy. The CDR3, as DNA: TGTGCCAGCAGTTACAGAATCGCCTACGAGCAGTACTTC. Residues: CASSYRIAYEQYF.